This TCR beta chain was sequenced for a study of cytomegalovirus exposure and HLA in healthy donors. The ends were cut back, 5 bases at V and 1 base at J, with 8 bases in the middle. The germline CDR1 and CDR2 sequences are LNHDA and SQIVND (reference sequence). The CDR3 loop spans 13 amino acids. PCR employed 60 Vbeta and 13 Jbeta primers. Libraries were prepared by immunoSEQ multiplex PCR; TCRdb keeps only in-frame clonotypes and omits some of them. In the table there are over 120,000 clones, roughly 80% of which are singletons. In regard to this clone: Its antigen is undetermined.

Study findings and constraints: It was reportedly the case that the classifier diagnosed cytomegalovirus status with high specificity and sensitivity. The study dropped some indistinguishable V segments, TRBV6-2 and TRBV6-3 among them. In vitro assays verified that a few CMV-associated chains recognized CMV antigens specifically.

The clonotype comes from a woman aged 25 to 39 in good health and CMV-seronegative. V gene TRBV19 combines with J gene TRBJ2-5; D possibly corresponds to TRBD1 (5 bases). The specimen was PBMCs. The CDR3 nucleotides read TGTGCCAGTAGTGAACAGGCCCAAGAGACCCAGTACTTC. This gives the protein CASSEQAQETQYF.